The clone carrying this T cell receptor beta chain was counted a single time. The antigen is not known. This sample was taken from a study of Ad26.COV2.S vaccination and SARS-CoV-2 variants. For the study at large: The study gave Ad26.COV2.S intramuscularly, once or twice 56 days apart.

Here immunoSEQ multiplex PCR was the method, and the copy in TCRdb shows in-frame clones only, minus some. The profile shows around 300,000 clones, about 88% of them singletons. Study outcomes and limitations: With respect to non-spike TCR breadth, vaccine and placebo recipients were similar.

The CDR3 has 13 amino acids. V lost 2 bases and J lost 5, with 9 bases in between. The treatment was: roughly 20 received Ad26.COV2.S at low or high dose, single or two shots; about 5 received placebo; per-sample allocation not given. Samples analyzed were those drawn on day 63 after the first vaccine or placebo injection. The TCR was taken from a person between 18 and 59 years old who received the Ad26.COV2.S COVID-19 vaccine or a placebo. The gene calls are TRBV12-3 or TRBV12-4 and TRBJ1-1; no firm D call. Sequences were derived from peripheral blood, sampled in a trial of Ad26.COV2.S vaccine versus placebo. The CDR3 sequence: CASSLNERTEAFF. The CDR3 bases are TGTGCCAGCAGTTTAAACGAGCGAACTGAAGCTTTCTTT.